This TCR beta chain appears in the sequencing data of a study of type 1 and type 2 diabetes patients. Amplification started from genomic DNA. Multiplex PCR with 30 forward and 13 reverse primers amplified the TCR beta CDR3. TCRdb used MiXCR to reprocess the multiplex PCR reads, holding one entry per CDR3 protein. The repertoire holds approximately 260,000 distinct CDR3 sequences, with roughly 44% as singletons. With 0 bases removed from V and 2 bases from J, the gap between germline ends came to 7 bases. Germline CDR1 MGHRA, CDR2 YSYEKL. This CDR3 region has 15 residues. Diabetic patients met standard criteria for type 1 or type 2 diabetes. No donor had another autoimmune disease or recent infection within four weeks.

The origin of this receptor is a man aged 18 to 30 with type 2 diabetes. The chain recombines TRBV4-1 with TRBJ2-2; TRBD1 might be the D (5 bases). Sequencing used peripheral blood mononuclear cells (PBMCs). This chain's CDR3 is CASSQDQGNTGELFF. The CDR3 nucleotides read TGCGCCAGCAGCCAAGATCAGGGAAACACCGGGGAGCTGTTTTTT.